This is a list of T cell receptor beta chains from one sample in a study of radiation and T cells in renal cell carcinoma. Only in-frame clones appear in the TCRdb table, and some are missing; sequencing was by immunoSEQ multiplex PCR. This sample carries 40,000 to 60,000 clones, about 83% of them seen once, and the ten largest clones take 30% to 35%. The source material was blood, sampled from a patient whose treatment included radiotherapy and nephrectomy. The receptors come from a woman in her 70s with renal cell carcinoma. Both conserved end residues are part of each CDR3. The order of the fields is V gene, D gene, J gene, clone size, CDR3 DNA, CDR3 protein. A D gene is named only where the DNA matches it firmly. The size entry is marked missing in some rows and otherwise reads once, few, many or a size class.

V gene: TRBV7-2; D gene: TRBD1; J gene: TRBJ1-4; clone size: once; CDR3 DNA: TGTGCCAGCAGCCAGCAGACAGGGGGTAATGAAAAACTGTTTTTT; CDR3 protein: CASSQQTGGNEKLFF
V gene: TRBV19; D gene: TRBD2; J gene: TRBJ2-1; clone size: -; CDR3 DNA: TGTGCCAGTAGTATAGATCGCGTTAGCGGGAGGGGGGATGGTGAGCAGTTCTTC; CDR3 protein: CASSIDRVSGRGDGEQFF
V gene: TRBV13; D gene: -; J gene: TRBJ2-2; clone size: once; CDR3 DNA: TGTGCCAGCAGAGGAGGAGGGCCTAACACCGGGGAGCTGTTTTTT; CDR3 protein: CASRGGGPNTGELFF
V gene: TRBV5-1; D gene: TRBD1; J gene: TRBJ2-7; clone size: once; CDR3 DNA: TGCGCCAGCAGATATGGGACAGGGGAGGGTCGCGAGCAGTACTTC; CDR3 protein: CASRYGTGEGREQYF
V gene: TRBV9; D gene: -; J gene: TRBJ2-2; clone size: -; CDR3 DNA: TGTGCCAGCAGCGTAGGTCCTAGTTCCGGGGAGCTGTTTTTT; CDR3 protein: CASSVGPSSGELFF
V gene: TRBV9; D gene: -; J gene: TRBJ1-1; clone size: -; CDR3 DNA: TGTGCCAGCAGCGCCAGAGACAGATCCACTGAAGCTTTCTTT; CDR3 protein: CASSARDRSTEAFF
V gene: TRBV10-3; D gene: -; J gene: TRBJ2-2; clone size: once; CDR3 DNA: TGTGCCACCTCCCCCTCGGGACCAAGCACCGGGGAGCTGTTTTTT; CDR3 protein: CATSPSGPSTGELFF
V gene: TRBV12-5; D gene: -; J gene: TRBJ2-7; clone size: -; CDR3 DNA: TGTGCTAGTGGTTTGGTACAGGGCGGGAGTACCAACGAGCAGTACTTC; CDR3 protein: CASGLVQGGSTNEQYF
V gene: TRBV7-9; D gene: -; J gene: TRBJ1-4; clone size: -; CDR3 DNA: TGTGCCAGCAGCGGCGACGGTGAAAAACTGTTTTTT; CDR3 protein: CASSGDGEKLFF
V gene: TRBV2; D gene: TRBD1; J gene: TRBJ1-1; clone size: -; CDR3 DNA: TGTGCCAGCAGTGAAAGGGACAGGGGTGTGAACACTGAAGCTTTCTTT; CDR3 protein: CASSERDRGVNTEAFF
V gene: TRBV6-1; D gene: -; J gene: TRBJ2-3; clone size: -; CDR3 DNA: TGTGCCAGCAGTGAAAGTGGACTTGAGGGAGATACGCAGTATTTT; CDR3 protein: CASSESGLEGDTQYF
V gene: TRBV19; D gene: -; J gene: TRBJ1-5; clone size: -; CDR3 DNA: TGTGCCAGTAGTATCGGCGAGGTAATATTGGATCAGCCCCAGCATTTT; CDR3 protein: CASSIGEVILDQPQHF
V gene: TRBV4-3; D gene: TRBD2; J gene: TRBJ2-3; clone size: -; CDR3 DNA: TGCGCCAGCAGCCGAGCCGGACTAGGGGCATCCATCACAGATACGCAGTATTTT; CDR3 protein: CASSRAGLGASITDTQYF
V gene: TRBV2; D gene: -; J gene: TRBJ1-1; clone size: -; CDR3 DNA: TGTGCCAGCAGTGAAGAAAGTTTCAGCACTGAAGCTTTCTTT; CDR3 protein: CASSEESFSTEAFF
V gene: TRBV27; D gene: -; J gene: TRBJ1-2; clone size: -; CDR3 DNA: TGTGCCAGCAGACGGGAAGCTAACTATGGCTACACCTTC; CDR3 protein: CASRREANYGYTF
V gene: TRBV6-1; D gene: TRBD1; J gene: TRBJ1-5; clone size: -; CDR3 DNA: TGTGCCAACCGGGACAGGGTGAACAATCAGCCCCAGCATTTT; CDR3 protein: CANRDRVNNQPQHF
V gene: TRBV7-2; D gene: -; J gene: TRBJ1-2; clone size: -; CDR3 DNA: TGTGCCAGCAGCTTAGCGCGGGGGGCGCGAGGCTACACCTTC; CDR3 protein: CASSLARGARGYTF
V gene: TRBV6-1; D gene: -; J gene: TRBJ1-2; clone size: -; CDR3 DNA: TGTGCCAGCAGGCTACAGTCAGGGGCTGGCTACACCTTC; CDR3 protein: CASRLQSGAGYTF
V gene: TRBV6-6; D gene: -; J gene: TRBJ2-6; clone size: -; CDR3 DNA: TGTGCCAGCTACCAGGACTCTGGGGCCAACGTCCTGACTTTC; CDR3 protein: CASYQDSGANVLTF
V gene: TRBV13; D gene: TRBD1; J gene: TRBJ2-3; clone size: once; CDR3 DNA: TGTGCCAGCAGCTTAGGAAGCGGGACAGGGGGCACAGATACGCAGTATTTT; CDR3 protein: CASSLGSGTGGTDTQYF
V gene: TRBV4-1; D gene: TRBD1; J gene: TRBJ1-4; clone size: few; CDR3 DNA: TGCGCCAGCAGCCAAGACACAGGGGGGACTAATGAAAAACTGTTTTTT; CDR3 protein: CASSQDTGGTNEKLFF
V gene: TRBV5-1; D gene: -; J gene: TRBJ2-5; clone size: -; CDR3 DNA: TGCGCCAGCAGATATGAAGAGACCCAGTACTTC; CDR3 protein: CASRYEETQYF
V gene: TRBV6-1; D gene: -; J gene: TRBJ1-1; clone size: -; CDR3 DNA: TGTGCCAGCAGTGAAGCGATAAGCAGGTACACTGAAGCTTTCTTT; CDR3 protein: CASSEAISRYTEAFF
V gene: TRBV5-6; D gene: TRBD1; J gene: TRBJ1-1; clone size: few; CDR3 DNA: TGTGCCAGCAGCCCCGACAGGGGAGTACGAACTGAAGCTTTCTTT; CDR3 protein: CASSPDRGVRTEAFF
V gene: TRBV19; D gene: -; J gene: TRBJ2-2; clone size: -; CDR3 DNA: TGTGCCAGTAGTATTATAGTGGGAGGCACCGGGGAGCTGTTTTTT; CDR3 protein: CASSIIVGGTGELFF